The clone carrying this TCR beta chain turned up a few times. Antigen specificity is unknown. Amplification used 60 Vbeta primers and 13 Jbeta primers. Original methodology: In a later analysis, 75 million to 85 million unique TCR beta chains included roughly 11 million shared by two or more donors. Here immunoSEQ multiplex PCR was the method, and the copy in TCRdb shows in-frame clones only, minus some. V and J calls and clone size follow that table, whereas D and trimming were derived from the DNA. The top ten clones hold under 2% of a sample with more than 150,000 clones, 79% of them seen once. Germline V CDR1 and CDR2: SGDLS, YYNGEE. The CDR3 extends over 15 amino acids. The V and J ends lost 4 bases and 4 bases, in that order; junction bases with no gene match: 8. This sample stems from a study of cytomegalovirus exposure and HLA in healthy donors. Findings and caveats of the study: Near-uniform donor sequencing depth was presumed by presence/absence analyses. It is likely that the observed cluster of highly shared sequence variants was a sequencing artifact. Later analysis placed DRB1 highest and HLA-C lowest in TCR association rates, which differed by HLA locus.

The J gene is TRBJ2-1, the V gene TRBV9; 7 nucleotides align to TRBD2. Sequences were obtained from PBMCs. This TCR came from a girl aged 5-17 years in good health and CMV-seropositive. CDR3 DNA sequence: TGTGCCAGCAGCCCCGATCTAGCGGCTTACAATGAGCAGTTCTTC. This codes for CASSPDLAAYNEQFF.